Shown below are 21 T cell receptor beta chains from a single sample sequenced in a study of blood T cell repertoires in COVID-19. Some clones are missing from TCRdb's copy, which holds only in-frame ones; the method was immunoSEQ multiplex PCR. The sample includes 100,000 to 150,000 clones, 85% to 90% of them seen just once. The sequenced sample was peripheral blood. The receptors here all came from a man between 65 and 85 years old with active or convalescent COVID-19.

The rearrangement joins TRBV28 to TRBJ1-3, with 7 nucleotides matching TRBD1. The CDR3 has 16 residues. Trimming took 4 bases from V and 1 from J; bases not matched to a gene: 7. Per the germline V gene, CDR1 is MDHEN and CDR2 is SYDVKM. DNA for the CDR3: TGTGCCAGCAGTTCATCACAGGGGCTGTCTGGAAACACCATATATTTT. Translation: CASSSSQGLSGNTIYF.

The CDR3 loop reads CASRGTGNHYGYTF. In DNA form, the CDR3 reads TGTGCCAGCAGGGGGACAGGCAATCACTATGGCTACACCTTC. V and J are TRBV28 and TRBJ1-2; 8 bases line up with TRBD1. CDR3 length: 14 amino acids. The junction had 6 bases not matched to a gene; V was cut back by 6 bases and J by 3 bases. Germline assignment: CDR1 MDHEN and CDR2 SYDVKM.

The chain links TRBV5-1 to TRBJ2-1; TRBD2 matches at 15 bases. The CDR3 has 14 amino acids. CDR1 and CDR2 (germline): SGHRS, YFSETQ. The trim removed 4 bases at V and 9 bases at J, leaving 2 bases unmatched. CDR3 protein: CASSGTSGRFEQFF. The DNA for the CDR3 is TGCGCCAGCAGCGGGACTAGCGGGAGGTTTGAGCAGTTCTTC.

The chain uses TRBV5-8 and TRBJ1-2, with D possibly matching TRBD1 (6 bases). Trimming pared 0 bases from V and 8 bases from J, leaving 14 bases between. The germline gives CDR1 SGHTS, CDR2 YDEGEE. The CDR3 runs 14 residues. The CDR3 loop reads CASSLADRPGGYTF. DNA for the CDR3: TGTGCCAGCAGCTTGGCCGACAGGCCAGGGGGCTACACCTTC.

The chain employs TRBV19 and TRBJ2-1, with TRBD2 matching 7 bases. The CDR3 spans 14 residues. Looked up from germline, CDR1 is LNHDA and CDR2 is SQIVND (reference sequence). V lost 7 bases, J lost 4 bases, and 7 bases stayed unmatched. The CDR3 here is CASTRGSDYNEQFF. CDR3 coding DNA: TGTGCCAGTACACGCGGGAGTGATTACAATGAGCAGTTCTTC.

The chain uses TRBV29-1 and TRBJ2-4; 14 bases are shared with TRBD2. This CDR3 region has 18 residues. CDR1 is SQVTM, CDR2 ANQGSEA, per germline. The V gene end was trimmed by 8 bases and the J gene end by 1 base; junction bases not matched to a gene: 13. The CDR3 loop is CSFRLAGGPTGAKNIQYF. The CDR3 DNA sequence: TGCAGCTTCCGACTAGCGGGAGGGCCGACGGGTGCCAAAAACATTCAGTACTTC.

In DNA form, the CDR3 reads TGTGCCACTTCCCTGGGACAGGGATACACTGAAGCTTTCTTT. This sequence encodes CATSLGQGYTEAFF. This chain joins TRBV19 and TRBJ1-1, with 9 nucleotides matching TRBD1. After removal of 10 bases from V and 3 bases from J, the junction contained 9 bases not matched to a gene. CDR3 length: 14 amino acids. Per germline, CDR1 LNHDA and CDR2 SQIVND (reference sequence). Full variable domain (outside the CDR3, taken from reference TRBV19 and TRBJ1-1): DGGITQSPKYLFRKEGQNVTLSCEQNLNHDAMYWYRQDPGQGLRLIYYSQIVNDFQKGDIAEGYSVSREKKESFPLTVTSAQKNPTAFYLCATSLGQGYTEAFFGQGTRLTVV.

A remark on this clone: One end of the junction is discordant with germline, which a read error may explain. J is TRBJ1-2 and V is TRBV2, with TRBD1 as a possible D gene (5 bases). Per germline, CDR1 SNHLY and CDR2 FYNNEI. CDR3 length equals 8 residues. CDR3: CASSLGPF. The CDR3 nucleotides are TGTGCCAGCAGCTTGGGGCCCTTC.

The V gene is TRBV5-1, the J gene TRBJ2-7, with D possibly TRBD1 on 6 matching bases. V shed 0 bases and J shed 3 bases, with 13 bases lying between them. Germline V gene data show CDR1 as SGHRS and CDR2 as YFSETQ. This CDR3 comprises 15 residues. The CDR3 here is CASSLEAGEGYEQYF. CDR3 nucleotide sequence: TGCGCCAGCAGCTTGGAGGCAGGGGAAGGCTACGAGCAGTACTTC.

This chain joins TRBV29-1 and TRBJ1-2, with D maybe TRBD1 (5 bases). The CDR3 totals 15 residues. Germline V lookup: CDR1 SQVTM, CDR2 ANQGSEA. With 5 bases removed from V and 0 bases from J, the gap between germline ends came to 16 bases. CDR3 in DNA: TGCAGCGTTAACCGACAGACCGCCGCTAACTATGGCTACACCTTC. Amino acids: CSVNRQTAANYGYTF.

V usage is TRBV6-1 and J usage is TRBJ2-1; tentatively, D is TRBD1 (5 bases). The ends were cut back, 3 bases at V and 7 bases at J, with 16 bases in the middle. Looked up from germline, CDR1 is MNHNS and CDR2 is SASEGT. The CDR3 has 15 residues. CDR3 sequence reads: CASSDRFRVRNEQFF. The CDR3 bases are TGTGCCAGCAGTGACCGGTTCAGGGTCCGGAATGAGCAGTTCTTC.

This chain links TRBV11-2 with TRBJ1-2; D gene ambiguous. V lost 5 bases and J 10 bases, leaving 14 bases between the germline ends. Germline CDR1 and CDR2: SGHAT and FQNNGV. The CDR3 has 12 residues. The CDR3 here is CASSRGGTLYTF. DNA for the CDR3: TGTGCCAGCAGCCGCGGAGGCACCCTCTACACCTTC.

The V call is TRBV24-1, the J call TRBJ2-3; TRBD2 aligns across 13 bases. Germline-derived CDR1 and CDR2 are KGHDR and SFDVKD. This CDR3 region has 19 residues. J was trimmed by 2 bases and V by 0 bases; bases with no gene match: 7. CDR3 region: CATSDLTSGRVGFTDTQYF. CDR3 nucleotide sequence: TGTGCCACCAGTGATTTGACTAGCGGGAGGGTTGGATTCACAGATACGCAGTATTTT.

The chain links TRBV28 to TRBJ2-6; possible D gene TRBD1, 6 bases. The germline V and J ends were trimmed by 3 bases and 4 bases, with 10 bases remaining between them. CDR3 size: 15 residues. Germline CDR1 MDHEN, CDR2 SYDVKM. The DNA for the CDR3 is TGTGCCAGCAGTTTGCCAGGGGCGGGGGCCAACGTCCTGACTTTC. It specifies CASSLPGAGANVLTF.

This chain uses TRBV18 with TRBJ1-4; a possible D gene is TRBD1 (5 bases). The CDR3 has 14 residues. V was clipped by 5 bases and J by 4 bases, with 11 bases between them. Per germline, CDR1 KGHSH and CDR2 LQKENI. The CDR3 DNA sequence: TGTGCCAGCTCATTCGGGAGGGGTAATGAAAAACTGTTTTTT. It specifies CASSFGRGNEKLFF. The whole variable domain, remainder taken from reference TRBV18 and TRBJ1-4, is NAGVMQNPRHLVRRRGQEARLRCSPMKGHSHVYWYRQLPEEGLKFMVYLQKENIIDESGMPKERFSAEFPKEGPSILRIQQVVRGDSAAYFCASSFGRGNEKLFFGSGTQLSVL.

The J gene is TRBJ2-5, the V gene TRBV27; perhaps TRBD2 as D (5 bases). The CDR3 extends over 16 amino acids. Germline lookup yields CDR1 MNHEY and CDR2 SMNVEV (reference sequence). The V gene lost 4 bases and the J gene lost 1 base, with 16 bases spanning the gap. The CDR3 DNA reads TGTGCCAGCAGTTCGACGGGAAGGCAGCTCCAAGAGACCCAGTACTTC. Translating gives CASSSTGRQLQETQYF.

V and J are TRBV5-1 and TRBJ2-1; D unresolved. Germline V gives CDR1 SGHRS, CDR2 YFSETQ. V was shortened by 6 bases and J by 2 bases, with 12 bases between the two germline ends. The CDR3 length is 14 residues. The CDR3 DNA follows: TGCGCCAGCACCCTGCAGCAGGCCTACAATGAGCAGTTCTTC. Amino acids: CASTLQQAYNEQFF.

This chain connects TRBV4-2 to TRBJ2-7; possible D gene TRBD2, 6 bases. The ends were cut back, 1 base at V and 0 bases at J, with 13 bases in the middle. CDR3 length: 16 amino acids. Germline V gene sequence: CDR1 LGHNA, CDR2 YNFKEQ. The CDR3 region is CASSQGNLAVSYEQYF. Here the CDR3 DNA reads TGTGCCAGCAGCCAAGGGAATTTAGCGGTCTCCTACGAGCAGTACTTC.

This chain connects TRBV30 to TRBJ2-7, with 10 bases matching TRBD2. Germline trimming cut 2 bases from V and 6 bases from J; bases unmatched to any gene: 7. Germline loops: CDR1 GTSNPN, CDR2 SVGIG (reference sequence). This CDR3 is built from 14 residues. The CDR3 DNA reads as TGTGCCTGGAGTCGGACTAGCGGAGAAACCGAGCAGTACTTC. Residues: CAWSRTSGETEQYF. Full variable domain (outside the CDR3, taken from reference TRBV30 and TRBJ2-7): SQTIHQWPATLVQPVGSPLSLECTVEGTSNPNLYWYRQAAGRGLQLLFYSVGIGQISSEVPQNLSASRPQDRQFILSSKKLLLSDSGFYLCAWSRTSGETEQYFGPGTRLTVT.

This clone was picked up one time. This sequence joins TRBV6-4 and TRBJ1-2, with D uncertain. The CDR3 spans 13 residues. Trimming took off 0 bases at V and 7 bases at J, with 9 bases between the two ends. Germline V gene data show CDR1 as MRHNA and CDR2 as SNTAGT. CDR3 residues: CASSDSKGSGYTF. CDR3 bases: TGTGCCAGCAGTGACTCAAAAGGGAGTGGCTACACCTTC.

This sequence joins TRBV13 and TRBJ2-7; 8 bases align to TRBD1. The CDR3 is 15 residues long. CDR1 and CDR2 (germline): PRHDT, FYEKMQ (reference sequence). The V segment lost 1 base and the J segment 3 bases; nucleotides outside the gene matches: 5. This chain's CDR3 is CASSLVGQGLYEQYF. The CDR3 DNA follows: TGTGCCAGCAGCTTAGTCGGACAGGGCCTCTACGAGCAGTACTTC. Looking up the rest from reference TRBV13 and TRBJ2-7 gives the full variable domain: AAGVIQSPRHLIKEKRETATLKCYPIPRHDTVYWYQQGPGQDPQFLISFYEKMQSDKGSIPDRFSAQQFSDYHSELNMSSLELGDSALYFCASSLVGQGLYEQYFGPGTRLTVT.